This record covers a single T cell receptor (beta chain). This clone was recorded once. Its antigen remains unidentified. No base quality information exists; no much larger clone differs at one position. Genomic DNA was isolated from the sorted cells so that the TCRbeta CDR3 region could be sequenced. The immunoSEQ Assay was used to sequence the TCRbeta CDR3 regions. Drawn from immuneACCESS, this table holds only the in-frame rearrangements with V and J called that TCRdb kept. Clones are partly lost; checked studies trace under half to an unresolved V gene and leave the rest unexplained. The sample profile shows around 25,000 clones; approximately 83% of them were found once. About 8.9% of the sample lies in the top ten. The record originates from a study of OX40 agonist ivuxolimab in advanced cancers. Background for the entire study: Ivuxolimab was a fully human IgG2 agonistic monoclonal antibody targeting the costimulatory receptor OX40 (CD134). Intravenous ivuxolimab was administered to patients every 2 weeks at six dose levels: 0.01, 0.1, 0.3, 1.5, 3 and 10 mg/kg. Of the approximately 53 patients in dose escalation, 19 had hepatocellular carcinoma, some 15 had melanoma, 9 had renal cell carcinoma and 9 had head and neck cancer. In the dose-escalation cohort, 82.7% of patients were male, and the mean age was approximately 55 years, with a range of 23 to 79. Prior anti-PD-1, anti-PD-L1 or anti-CTLA-4 therapy was permitted, and approximately 39% of dose-escalation patients had received checkpoint inhibitors. Partial responses were achieved by three dose-escalation patients, of whom one had hepatocellular carcinoma and two had cutaneous melanoma. Peripheral TCRbeta sequencing was intended to test whether TCR sequence diversity was altered and clonal T-cell expansion was caused by ivuxolimab. The paper describes the monotherapy dose-escalation part (N of about 47 patients) of the phase I trial of ivuxolimab. The investigation overall reported the following: Partial responders in the 0.1-3.0 mg/kg groups had among the lowest normalized peripheral clonal expansion, especially among CD8+ T cells. Which antigens the clonally expanded peripheral T cells were specific for was not determined. At doses of 0.1 to 3.0 mg/kg, clonal expansion of both CD4+ and CD8+ blood T cells was observed from baseline to week 6. Low levels of normalized T-cell clonal expansion were also seen in some patients who did not respond. After ivuxolimab, CD8+ T cells had more expanded clones than CD4+ T cells on average.

The trial excluded patients who had a history of autoimmune disease or were on systemic immunosuppression. Peripheral blood for TCR sequencing was drawn from every dose cohort at baseline, at cycle 4 day 1 and at cycle 7 day 1. Samples were obtained from an open-label, multicenter, first-in-human phase I dose-escalation trial of ivuxolimab. Adults with locally advanced or metastatic melanoma, renal cell, hepatocellular, or head and neck squamous cell carcinoma were enrolled in the trial. Before TCR sequencing, CD4+ T cells and CD8+ T cells from peripheral blood were sorted into separate populations. The CDR3 spans 14 residues, from the cysteine through the phenylalanine. CDR3 DNA only is kept here, 42 bases in frame from base 1. CDR1 and CDR2, per the germline V gene, are ENHRY and SYGVKD. Here V drops 10 bases and J drops 1 base, and the junction holds 7 bases not matched to any gene.

The material sequenced was CD4+ or CD8+ T cells sorted from blood, taken in a trial of the OX40 agonist ivuxolimab. The rearranged segments are TRBV10-3 and TRBJ2-3; 8 junctional bases match TRBD2. This receptor was identified in an adult with an advanced solid tumor such as melanoma, head and neck, liver or kidney cancer. The nucleotide sequence reads as follows: TGTGCCACTCTGACTAGCGTTGGCACAGATACGCAGTATTTT. Translated, this is CATLTSVGTDTQYF.